Listed below are T cell receptor beta chains from one sample, sequenced in a study of blood T cell repertoires in COVID-19. The method was immunoSEQ multiplex PCR; TCRdb's version includes in-frame clones alone and lacks a portion of them. The data contain about 240,000 clones, 86% of them singletons. Sequencing was carried out using PBMCs or T cells enriched from blood (not recorded which). These TCRs come from a woman aged 35 to 49 with acute COVID-19. Both conserved end residues are trimmed from each CDR3.

v_call	j_call	cdr3_length	cdr3_aa
TRBV2	TRBJ2-5	15	ASTPGLATDTGETQY
TRBV11-3	TRBJ2-7	13	ASSLGGGGTHEQY
TRBV25-1	TRBJ2-7	13	ASSAPGQGLSEQY
TRBV9	TRBJ1-1	11	ASSGGQNTEAF
TRBV7-3	TRBJ2-1	13	ASSPSGSPYNEQF
TRBV2	TRBJ1-3	11	ASNNPTGNTIY
TRBV30	TRBJ1-5	13	AWSPQGAYNQPQH
TRBV27	TRBJ1-1	11	ASRTGGNTEAF
TRBV12-5	TRBJ2-2	10	ATVYRTGELF
TRBV5-1	TRBJ1-6	13	ASSSWGGDNSPLH
TRBV2	TRBJ2-7	14	ASTKEGTVDSYEQY
TRBV7-3	TRBJ2-1	11	ASSLNSGKEQF
TRBV6-1	TRBJ2-7	11	ASSEGLSYEQY
TRBV6-1	TRBJ2-3	12	ASSERQGADTQY
TRBV20-1	TRBJ2-7	9	SASDRDEQY
TRBV5-4	TRBJ2-5	13	ASSRLREYQETQY
TRBV19	TRBJ2-1	12	ASSSGTGYNEQF
TRBV5-1	TRBJ1-1	12	ASSLELEGPEAF
TRBV6-5	TRBJ2-7	11	ASSWDTGYEQY
TRBV2	TRBJ1-3	15	ASSDGRQQSSGNTIY